The 4 T cell receptor beta chains below all came from one sample that was sequenced in a study of T cell changes during pregnancy in multiple sclerosis. Profiled with immunoSEQ multiplex PCR; TCRdb holds only in-frame clones, not every one. The sample includes over 75,000 clones, around 92% of them seen just once. The starting material was peripheral blood, obtained in the first trimester of pregnancy. The source of these receptors is a female donor with multiple sclerosis, enrolled in a pregnancy study.

V and J are TRBV19 and TRBJ2-2, with 9 bases identical to TRBD2. The CDR3 consists of 16 residues. Germline V gene sequence: CDR1 LNHDA, CDR2 SQIVND (reference sequence). The J segment lost 0 bases and the V segment lost 5 bases, leaving 4 bases of the junction unmatched. The CDR3 DNA reads as TGTGCCAGTAGTCTGATAGCGGGAGCGAACACCGGGGAGCTGTTTTTT. It is translated as CASSLIAGANTGELFF.

The V gene is TRBV5-4, the J gene TRBJ2-1; 8 bases match TRBD2. There are 14 residues in the CDR3. V was clipped by 1 base and J by 5 bases; unmatched bases: 2. Germline CDR1 reads SGHNT; CDR2 reads YYREEE (reference sequence). The CDR3 loop is CASSLQLADNEQFF. CDR3 bases: TGTGCCAGCAGCTTGCAACTAGCGGACAATGAGCAGTTCTTC.

The chain employs TRBV13 and TRBJ2-5; TRBD1 agrees at 9 bases. This CDR3 spans 14 amino acids. V was clipped by 3 bases and J by 1 base; unmatched bases: 0. CDR1 PRHDT and CDR2 FYEKMQ come from the germline V gene (reference sequence). In nucleotides, the CDR3 is TGTGCCAGCAGCTTGACAGGGGGCCAAGAGACCCAGTACTTC. Its protein product is CASSLTGGQETQYF.

The rearrangement links TRBV19 to TRBJ2-5; D ambiguous. Trimming pared 6 bases from V and 4 bases from J, leaving 15 bases between. Germline V gene lookup returns CDR1 LNHDA and CDR2 SQIVND (reference sequence). The CDR3 covers 14 residues. The CDR3 loop is CASSPGLWAETQYF. The CDR3 DNA follows: TGTGCCAGTAGCCCAGGCCTCTGGGCAGAGACCCAGTACTTC.